The 16 T cell receptor beta chains below were found in one sample sequenced in a study of blood T cell repertoires in COVID-19. Here immunoSEQ multiplex PCR was the method, and the copy in TCRdb shows in-frame clones only, minus some. The table includes around 170,000 clones, about 91% detected once. The sequencing input was peripheral blood. Source of these receptors: a woman aged 25 to 45 with acute or convalescent COVID-19.

The chain recombines TRBV12-3 or TRBV12-4 with TRBJ1-1, with a weak D call TRBD1 (5 bases). CDR3 length: 13 residues. Deletions cut 3 bases from V and 9 bases from J, with 14 bases between. The CDR3 DNA sequence: TGTGCCAGCAGTTTGGGACTTGGACGGCAAGCTTTCTTT. It is translated as CASSLGLGRQAFF.

This clone was recorded a few times. The V gene is TRBV21-1, the J gene TRBJ2-5; no check of the table's D call, TRBD2, against the DNA was made. TRBV21-1 is given as a pseudogene. The CDR3 has 13 amino acids. CDR3 protein: CASSKVGGETQYF. In nucleotides, the CDR3 is TGTGCCAGCAGCAAAGTGGGGGGTGAGACCCAGTACTTC.

This clone was recorded a few times. V usage is TRBV6-5 and J usage is TRBJ2-7, with D possibly being TRBD1 (6 bases). Germline CDR1 MNHEY, CDR2 SVGAGI. The CDR3 is 15 residues long. Trimming cost V 6 bases and J 0 bases, with 15 bases left between them. CDR3: CASSQPGHNSYEQYF. In DNA form, the CDR3 reads TGTGCCAGCAGCCAACCGGGACACAACTCCTACGAGCAGTACTTC.

The chain has TRBV4-2 and TRBJ1-4, with TRBD1 matching over 8 bases. This CDR3 spans 16 amino acids. Per germline, CDR1 LGHNA and CDR2 YNFKEQ. V lost 3 bases to trimming and J lost 8 bases; unmatched junction nucleotides: 11. CDR3 DNA: TGTGCCAGCAGCCAGGGAGGACAGGGCTTGGGCGAAAAACTGTTTTTT. Translated, it gives CASSQGGQGLGEKLFF.

The V gene is TRBV12-5, the J gene TRBJ2-2; no firm D call. This CDR3 contains 14 residues. V lost 8 bases and J lost 1, with 11 bases in between. From germline, CDR1 is LGHNT and CDR2 FRNRAP. This chain's CDR3 is CASFAHLNTGELFF. CDR3 bases: TGTGCTAGTTTCGCACACCTGAACACCGGGGAGCTGTTTTTT.

The chain combines TRBV12-3 or TRBV12-4 with TRBJ2-3, with D perhaps TRBD1 (6 bases). The CDR3 is made up of 13 amino acids. V lost 8 bases and J lost 0, with 9 bases in between. CDR3 DNA sequence: TGTGCCAGCGCAGGGGAAAGCACAGATACGCAGTATTTT. Protein: CASAGESTDTQYF.

The chain employs TRBV19 and TRBJ2-1; TRBD2 matches at 9 bases. V shed 4 bases, J shed 8 bases, and the junction held 3 bases outside the gene matches. The length of the CDR3 is 13 residues. Germline V gene sequence: CDR1 LNHDA, CDR2 SQIVND (reference sequence). The CDR3 nucleotides are TGTGCCAGTAGTACTTGGACTAGCGATGAGCAGTTCTTC. Translation gives CASSTWTSDEQFF.

This chain links TRBV5-4 with TRBJ1-6; D may be TRBD1 (5 bases). This CDR3 has 12 amino acids. Germline V gene data show CDR1 as SGHNT and CDR2 as YYREEE (reference sequence). Deletions cut 9 bases from V and 10 bases from J, with 14 bases between. The CDR3 bases are TGTGCCACCGGGCGGGACGGGTCACCCCTCCACTTT. This translates into CATGRDGSPLHF.

This clone came up a few times. This sequence joins TRBV6-5 and TRBJ2-3; possible D gene TRBD1, 6 bases. V lost 5 bases and J lost 2, with 11 bases in between. The CDR3 totals 14 residues. Per the germline V gene, CDR1 is MNHEY and CDR2 is SVGAGI. The CDR3 DNA is TGTGCCAGCAGTCTCGACAGGAACACAGATACGCAGTATTTT. Encoded protein: CASSLDRNTDTQYF.

The chain employs TRBV4-2 and TRBJ2-3, with no clear D. V was shortened by 4 bases and J by 1 base, with 9 bases between the two germline ends. The CDR3 contains 14 residues. The V gene's germline CDR1 is LGHNA and CDR2 YNFKEQ. In nucleotides, the CDR3 is TGTGCCAGCAGCCCTCCTAGGCGCACAGATACGCAGTATTTT. Residues: CASSPPRRTDTQYF.

This sequence joins TRBV28 and TRBJ2-3, with 7 nucleotides matching TRBD2. Trimming removed 6 bases from V and 2 bases from J; junction bases left unmatched: 8. Germline CDR1 is MDHEN and CDR2 is SYDVKM. The CDR3 sequence is 15 residues long. The CDR3, as DNA: TGTGCCAGCAGAGTTGGACTAGGGGACACAGATACGCAGTATTTT. Protein product: CASRVGLGDTDTQYF.

Comment on this clone: This CDR3 is also generated by other DNA sequences in the sample. The chain recombines TRBV9 with TRBJ2-1; D is unresolved. Per the germline V gene, CDR1 is SGDLS and CDR2 is YYNGEE. The V and J ends lost 2 bases and 1 base respectively, with 10 bases between them. The CDR3 consists of 15 residues. This CDR3 is CASSVFPGSYNEQFF. Here the CDR3 DNA reads TGTGCCAGCAGCGTTTTTCCGGGTTCCTACAATGAGCAGTTCTTC. Using reference TRBV9 and TRBJ2-1 for the parts outside the CDR3, the full variable domain is DSGVTQTPKHLITATGQRVTLRCSPRSGDLSVYWYQQSLDQGLQFLIQYYNGEERAKGNILERFSAQQFPDLHSELNLSSLELGDSALYFCASSVFPGSYNEQFFGPGTRLTVL.

The V gene is TRBV6-5, the J gene TRBJ1-1; 7 positions agree with TRBD1. CDR1 and CDR2 from the germline V gene are MNHEY and SVGAGI. J lost 2 bases, V lost 7 bases, and 7 bases had no gene match. CDR3 length: 14 residues. In nucleotides, the CDR3 is TGTGCCAGCAAAAGAGGGGGCGGAAACACTGAAGCTTTCTTT. It yields the protein CASKRGGGNTEAFF.

V gene TRBV9 combines with J gene TRBJ2-5, with a tentative D call TRBD1 (5 bases). V was pared by 4 bases and J by 5 bases, with 12 bases between. CDR1 SGDLS and CDR2 YYNGEE come from the germline V gene. This CDR3 has 13 amino acids. CDR3 in DNA: TGTGCCAGCAGCTTTGGACATCGGGAGACCCAGTACTTC. Its translation: CASSFGHRETQYF.

The chain uses TRBV27 and TRBJ2-1; TRBD2 aligns across 7 bases. This CDR3 region has 14 residues. Germline trimming cut 8 bases from V and 3 bases from J; bases unmatched to any gene: 7. Germline CDR1 and CDR2: MNHEY and SMNVEV (reference sequence). CDR3 residues: CASALGLHYNEQFF. CDR3 DNA sequence: TGTGCCAGCGCACTGGGACTACACTACAATGAGCAGTTCTTC.

The DNA of the CDR3 is TGTGCCAGCAGTTTATCATACGGTCAGCCCCAGCATTTT. Its protein product is CASSLSYGQPQHF. This rearrangement joins TRBV27 to TRBJ1-5; D is unresolved. The CDR3 is made up of 13 amino acids. V gave up 0 bases and J gave up 6 bases, with 6 bases separating them. CDR1 is MNHEY and CDR2 is SMNVEV in the germline V gene (reference sequence).